This T cell receptor (beta chain) came from a study of T cells after yellow fever vaccination. This clonotype was seen a few times. The study made its TCR cDNA through 5'RACE template switching. That step introduced a universal primer site along with UMIs. TCRdb independently ran MiXCR on the 5' RACE reads; one entry per CDR3 protein. Among 300,000 or so distinct CDR3 sequences listed, over 10% were seen once. The germline CDR1 and CDR2 sequences are SGHRS and YFSETQ. CDR3 length: 14 amino acids. V was cut by 6 bases and J by 1 base, with 13 bases left in between. Sequencing was performed on CD4+ T cells sorted from PBMCs, taken 45 days after the yellow fever booster vaccination. The V call is TRBV5-1, the J call TRBJ2-5; TRBD2 is a possible D gene (6 bases). The receptor was isolated from a young man who received the YFV17D yellow fever vaccine. The chain's CDR3 is CASTFSGIQETQYF. Here the CDR3 DNA reads TGCGCCAGCACCTTTAGCGGCATCCAAGAGACCCAGTACTTC.